This is a list of T cell receptor beta chains from one sample in a study of cytotoxic CD8 clonotypes in ibrutinib-treated CLL. Only in-frame clones appear in the TCRdb table, and some are missing; sequencing was by immunoSEQ multiplex PCR. The sample consists of about 120,000 clones, under 70% of them appearing once. The sequences come from PBMCs, collected after 24 months of ibrutinib treatment. These receptors were obtained from a human donor with chronic lymphocytic leukemia. The CDR3 runs from the conserved cysteine through the conserved F or W. D genes are given only for firm matches. Clone size, where shown, is once, few, many, or a class for clones that have expanded.

>TRBJ1-3|TRBD1|few|TRBV5-4
TGTGCCAGCAGTTTAGGGATGGACAGGGCAAACACCATATATTTT
CASSLGMDRANTIYF
>TRBJ1-6|-|-|TRBV5-1
TGCGCCAGCAGCGTCGGAGGTAGTGAGAATTCACCCCTCCACTTT
CASSVGGSENSPLHF
>TRBJ2-7|-|-|TRBV5-1
TGCGCCAGCAAGTTGGCGGGGAACTCCTACGAGCAGTACTTC
CASKLAGNSYEQYF
>TRBJ1-2|-|-|TRBV5-4
TGTGCCAGCAGCTACCTGACGGACCCAGAACTTATAAACTATGGCTACACCTTC
CASSYLTDPELINYGYTF
>TRBJ2-1|-|-|TRBV2
TGTGCCAGCAGTGGCCCAGGACGGCCGAATGAGCAGTTCTTC
CASSGPGRPNEQFF
>TRBJ1-1|TRBD1|-|TRBV28
TGTGCCAGCACCATAGGGGGACAGGGGGGGAACACTGAAGCTTTCTTT
CASTIGGQGGNTEAFF
>TRBJ2-7|-|-|TRBV9
TGTGCCAGCAGCGTAGACAAGGATGCCTACGAGCAGTACTTC
CASSVDKDAYEQYF
>TRBJ2-7|TRBD2|-|TRBV29-1
TGCAGCGTTGAAGAAGGGCTAGCGGGGGGTTACCACGAGCAGTACTTC
CSVEEGLAGGYHEQYF
>TRBJ2-7|-|few|TRBV9
TGTGCCAGCAGCGTAGATCTGGGGGGCGGTGTGGACGAGCAGTACTTC
CASSVDLGGGVDEQYF
>TRBJ1-1|-|few|TRBV19
TGTGCCACAGGCAGGAACACTGAAGCTTTCTTT
CATGRNTEAFF
>TRBJ1-2|-|-|TRBV30
TGTGCCTGGAGTATCCCTTCCGGGACATCAGGTGGTGGCTACACCTTC
CAWSIPSGTSGGGYTF
>TRBJ1-5|-|-|TRBV2
TGTGCCAGCAATACGGGGAGCAATCAGCCCCAGCATTTT
CASNTGSNQPQHF
>TRBJ2-5|TRBD2|-|TRBV19
TGTGCCAGTAGTCACACTAGCGGGGGCGGAGAGACCCAGTACTTC
CASSHTSGGGETQYF
>TRBJ1-6|-|few|TRBV6-5
TGTGCCAGCAGTCCGGGACTGAACAATTCACCCCTCCACTTT
CASSPGLNNSPLHF
>TRBJ2-3|-|-|TRBV9
TGTGCCAGCAGCGTAGAGGTAGATACGCAGTATTTT
CASSVEVDTQYF
>TRBJ2-4|TRBD1|-|TRBV5-1
TGCGCCAGCAGCATACAGGGGCCGTTAAACATTCAGTACTTC
CASSIQGPLNIQYF
>TRBJ1-3|TRBD1|-|TRBV7-9
TGTGCCAGCAGCCCAGGGGGTGCTGGTGGAAACACCATATATTTT
CASSPGGAGGNTIYF
>TRBJ2-7|-|-|TRBV27
TGTGCCAGCAGTTTTGGGCCTTCCTACGAGCAGTACTTC
CASSFGPSYEQYF
>TRBJ1-5|-|-|TRBV28
TGTGCCAGCAGACAGGGAGGTCAGCCCCAGCATTTT
CASRQGGQPQHF
>TRBJ2-2|-|-|TRBV6-1
TGTGCCAGCGGTTCGTATTCGACCGGGGAGCTGTTTTTT
CASGSYSTGELFF
>TRBJ1-2|TRBD1|few|TRBV28
TGTGCCAGCAGTCCGGGACAGGGAAACTATGGCTACACCTTC
CASSPGQGNYGYTF
>TRBJ2-2|TRBD2|few|TRBV2
TGTGCCCTCCGAGCGGGGGATTACACCGGGGAGCTGTTTTTT
CALRAGDYTGELFF
>TRBJ2-5|-|few|TRBV20-1
TGCAGTGCTTTCCAAGAGACCCAGTACTTC
CSAFQETQYF
>TRBJ2-1|TRBD1|-|TRBV7-3
TGTGCCAGCAGCCTATTCGGACAGGGGCGGCGGAATGAGCAGTTCTTC
CASSLFGQGRRNEQFF
>TRBJ1-6|-|-|TRBV7-2
TGTGCCAGCAGCTTAGGGGGGTCCTATAATTCACCCCTCCACTTT
CASSLGGSYNSPLHF
>TRBJ1-5|-|-|TRBV6-1
TGTGCCACTGCTCCGTACAGGGCGGGTCAGCCCCAGCATTTT
CATAPYRAGQPQHF
>TRBJ2-3|-|-|TRBV27
TGTGCCAGCAGTTTATCATTCAGTAGCGGCACAGATACGCAGTATTTT
CASSLSFSSGTDTQYF
>TRBJ2-1|-|few|TRBV1
TGCGCCCCCGTCCGGGGGGCCGTCAATGAGCAGTTCTTC
CAPVRGAVNEQFF
>TRBJ1-1|-|-|TRBV23-1
TGCGCCAGCAGTCAATTAAGGACTCTGAACACTGAAGCTTTCTTT
CASSQLRTLNTEAFF
>TRBJ2-7|-|-|TRBV6-1
TGTGCCAGCATCCCTGGGGGCACCAGAGACGAGCAGTACTTC
CASIPGGTRDEQYF
>TRBJ2-5|TRBD1|-|TRBV30
TGTGCCTGCGGACAGGGAGTTGGGGAGACCCAGTACTTC
CACGQGVGETQYF
>TRBJ2-1|TRBD2|-|TRBV29-1
TGCAGCGTTGAGCGGGGGGGCAATGAGCAGTTCTTC
CSVERGGNEQFF
>TRBJ2-5|TRBD2|-|TRBV7-9
TGTGCCAGCAGCTTAATTACGGGGGGAGAGACCCAGTACTTC
CASSLITGGETQYF
>TRBJ2-1|TRBD1|-|TRBV6-5
TGTGCCAGCCGTACAGGGGACAGCTCCTACAATGAGCAGTTCTTC
CASRTGDSSYNEQFF
>TRBJ2-1|-|-|TRBV11-2
TGTGCCAGCAGCTTAGTGGGCCAGGGCCTCGATGAGCAGTTCTTC
CASSLVGQGLDEQFF
>TRBJ2-7|TRBD1|-|TRBV5-1
TGCGCCAGCAGCTTCCCCGACAGGGGAGGCGAGCAGTACTTC
CASSFPDRGGEQYF
>TRBJ2-3|-|-|TRBV6-5
TGTGCCAGCAGTTACAAATACTCCACAGATACGCAGTATTTT
CASSYKYSTDTQYF
>TRBJ1-2|-|-|TRBV5-1
TGCGCCAGCAGCTTGAACCCCCCGCAGGGGAGCTATGGCTACACCTTC
CASSLNPPQGSYGYTF
>TRBJ2-7|-|few|TRBV7-8
TGTGCCAGCACCCCAGGTACAGGTTACGAGCAGTACTTC
CASTPGTGYEQYF
>TRBJ1-1|-|-|TRBV7-2
TGTGCCAGCAGCTTAGGGGAAAACACTGAAGCTTTCTTT
CASSLGENTEAFF
>TRBJ2-1|TRBD2|-|TRBV28
TGTGCCAGCCGTTCCAGACTAGCGCGGAGCTCCTACAATGAGCAGTTCTTC
CASRSRLARSSYNEQFF
>TRBJ2-1|TRBD1|few|TRBV4-3
TGCGCCAGCAGCCAGTTTGTGACAGGGAACTCCTACAATGAGCAGTTCTTC
CASSQFVTGNSYNEQFF
>TRBJ2-7|-|-|TRBV7-2
TGTGCCAGCAGCCCAGGACGGAGCTCCTACGAGCAGTACTTC
CASSPGRSSYEQYF
>TRBJ1-2|-|once|TRBV6-6
TGTGCCAGCAGTTCGGGACTTGGCTACACCTTC
CASSSGLGYTF
>TRBJ1-2|-|-|TRBV6-1
TGTGCCAGCAGTGAAGCGCAAACGTCCTATGGCTACACCTTC
CASSEAQTSYGYTF
>TRBJ1-2|-|-|TRBV5-1
TGCGCCAGCAGCACCTATTCCGGGCCCTCCCTTAACTATGGCTACACCTTC
CASSTYSGPSLNYGYTF
>TRBJ1-5|-|few|TRBV5-8
TGTGCCAGCAGCTTGAGGGGAATGAGCAATCAGCCCCAGCATTTT
CASSLRGMSNQPQHF
>TRBJ2-2|-|-|TRBV9
TGTGCCAGCAGCCCCTGGGAAGCCGGGGAGCTGTTTTTT
CASSPWEAGELFF
>TRBJ2-5|TRBD2|-|TRBV5-1
TGCGCCAGCAGCTTCGCCTCATGGACACTAGCGGGGGGCCTTCCCCAAGAGACCCAGTACTTC
CASSFASWTLAGGLPQETQYF
>TRBJ2-5|TRBD1|-|TRBV6-5
TGTGCCAGCAGTCCCGGGACAGGGAGGACCCAGTACTTC
CASSPGTGRTQYF
>TRBJ2-5|-|few|TRBV9
TGTGCCAGCAGCGCTCCCCAGTGGGGGCAGGATGGAGAGACCCAGTACTTC
CASSAPQWGQDGETQYF